Presented here are 25 T cell receptor beta chains from one specimen sequenced in a study of blood T cell repertoires in COVID-19. Profiled with immunoSEQ multiplex PCR; TCRdb holds only in-frame clones, not every one. The sample gives some 8,000 clones, about 70% of which show up once; roughly a sixth is in the top ten. Material for sequencing was peripheral blood. These receptors all stem from a human donor in a cohort sampled during active COVID-19.

The rearrangement uses TRBV6-5 and TRBJ2-1, with 7 bases fitting TRBD2. The CDR3 has 15 amino acids. Germline V lookup: CDR1 MNHEY, CDR2 SVGAGI. With 6 bases clipped from V and 0 bases from J, the junction kept 5 bases outside the gene matches. CDR3 DNA sequence: TGTGCCAGCAGCCCCGGGGGGAACTCCTACAATGAGCAGTTCTTC. Translation gives CASSPGGNSYNEQFF.

The chain is built from TRBV5-5 and TRBJ2-1; TRBD1 aligns across 7 bases. The CDR3 is 16 amino acids. V was clipped by 0 bases and J by 1 base; unmatched bases: 4. Germline lookup yields CDR1 SGHKS and CDR2 YYEKEE (reference sequence). This chain's CDR3 is CASSLEGTVSYNEQFF. The CDR3 coding sequence is TGTGCCAGCAGCTTGGAAGGGACAGTATCCTACAATGAGCAGTTCTTC.

The chain has TRBV6-6 and TRBJ1-1, with D maybe TRBD1 (5 bases). Trimming pared 3 bases from V and 2 bases from J, leaving 13 bases between. There are 15 residues in the CDR3. Germline loops: CDR1 MNHNY, CDR2 SVGAGI (reference sequence). CDR3 DNA: TGTGCCAGCAGTTATGAGGACACCCCTAACACTGAAGCTTTCTTT. As protein: CASSYEDTPNTEAFF.

The chain couples TRBV6-5 to TRBJ1-6; D perhaps matches TRBD1 (5 bases). This CDR3 region has 14 residues. Trimming left V 7 bases short and J 7 bases short, with 14 bases between. Germline CDR1 is MNHEY and CDR2 is SVGAGI. CDR3 protein: CASTGPADNSPLHF. The CDR3 region has the DNA TGTGCCAGCACAGGGCCGGCTGACAATTCACCCCTCCACTTT.

The gene calls are TRBV21-1 and TRBJ2-7; TRBD1, the table's D call, was not compared with the DNA. TRBV21-1 is a known pseudogene. The CDR3 is 13 amino acids. The chain's CDR3 is CASSKKQGYEQYF. CDR3 nucleotide sequence: TGTGCCAGCAGCAAGAAACAGGGCTACGAGCAGTACTTC.

The J gene is TRBJ1-2, the V gene TRBV9; weak D call: TRBD1 (5 bases). V lost 4 bases, J lost 5 bases, and 18 bases lay in between. Germline V lookup: CDR1 SGDLS, CDR2 YYNGEE. There are 15 residues in the CDR3. The CDR3 DNA reads as TGTGCCAGCAGCCCTAGCGGGACCGGGAATTATGGCTACACCTTC. Its translation is CASSPSGTGNYGYTF. Full variable domain (outside the CDR3, taken from reference TRBV9 and TRBJ1-2): DSGVTQTPKHLITATGQRVTLRCSPRSGDLSVYWYQQSLDQGLQFLIQYYNGEERAKGNILERFSAQQFPDLHSELNLSSLELGDSALYFCASSPSGTGNYGYTFGSGTRLTVV.

This clone was recorded a few times. J is TRBJ2-7 and V is TRBV27; 7 bases match TRBD1. Germline V gene lookup returns CDR1 MNHEY and CDR2 SMNVEV (reference sequence). Germline trimming cut 4 bases from V and 2 bases from J; bases unmatched to any gene: 5. The CDR3 totals 14 residues. CDR3 amino acids: CASSSGTEAYEQYF. CDR3 DNA: TGTGCCAGCAGTTCCGGGACAGAGGCCTACGAGCAGTACTTC.

This sequence joins TRBV27 and TRBJ2-7; 7 bases align to TRBD2. This CDR3 contains 14 residues. V gave up 5 bases and J gave up 3 bases; unmatched junction bases: 7. The germline CDR1 and CDR2 sequences are MNHEY and SMNVEV (reference sequence). This chain's CDR3 is CASSRTRGGYEQYF. The CDR3, as DNA: TGTGCCAGCAGTAGGACACGCGGGGGCTACGAGCAGTACTTC.

The rearrangement links TRBV7-9 to TRBJ1-1, with D tentatively TRBD1 (5 bases). Germline lookup yields CDR1 SEHNR and CDR2 FQNEAQ (reference sequence). CDR3 length: 15 amino acids. V was shortened by 3 bases and J by 0 bases, with 11 bases between the two germline ends. The CDR3 sequence is CASSFTQGMNTEAFF. CDR3 coding DNA: TGTGCCAGCAGCTTCACGCAGGGTATGAACACTGAAGCTTTCTTT.

Relative to its sample, this clone is medium-sized. Other nucleotide sequences from this sample produce the same CDR3. V is TRBV10-3 and J is TRBJ2-5, with D possibly being TRBD1 (6 bases). Germline CDR1 and CDR2: ENHRY and SYGVKD. The CDR3 is made up of 15 amino acids. Trimming cost V 0 bases and J 5 bases, with 13 bases left between them. The CDR3 nucleotides read TGTGCCATCAGTGAGTCGGGACACCCGGGGGAGACCCAGTACTTC. Protein: CAISESGHPGETQYF.

The chain is built from TRBV15 and TRBJ1-1, with D unclear. The CDR3 spans 11 residues. The germline V gene encodes CDR1 LNHNV and CDR2 YYDKDF (reference sequence). Between the trimmed V and J ends, which lost 6 bases and 6 bases, there was a span of 8 bases. CDR3 coding DNA: TGTGCCACCAGGTTCGGGGCTGAAGCTTTCTTT. Translating gives CATRFGAEAFF. The full variable domain, in which reference TRBV15 and TRBJ1-1 provide the parts outside the CDR3, is DAMVIQNPRYQVTQFGKPVTLSCSQTLNHNVMYWYQQKSSQAPKLLFHYYDKDFNNEADTPDNFQSRRPNTSFCFLDIRSPGLGDTAMYLCATRFGAEAFFGQGTRLTVV.

This clone was seen only a few times. The chain couples TRBV27 to TRBJ2-1; 7 bases are shared with TRBD2. This CDR3 contains 12 residues. CDR1 and CDR2 from the germline V gene are MNHEY and SMNVEV (reference sequence). V gave up 7 bases and J gave up 7 bases; unmatched junction bases: 4. This CDR3 is CASTSGGNEQFF. CDR3 nucleotide sequence: TGTGCCAGCACCTCGGGGGGTAATGAGCAGTTCTTC.

The V call is TRBV28, the J call TRBJ1-6; D remains unclear. In germline, CDR1 is MDHEN, CDR2 SYDVKM. The CDR3 length is 17 residues. Trimming stripped 2 bases from V and 0 bases from J, with 11 bases between. The CDR3 bases are TGTGCCAGCAGTTTAGCGTTCGCGAGCTCCTATAATTCACCCCTCCACTTT. It translates to CASSLAFASSYNSPLHF.

This rearrangement joins TRBV28 to TRBJ2-1; 12 nucleotides agree with TRBD2. V gave up 5 bases and J gave up 3 bases; unmatched junction bases: 2. This CDR3 comprises 15 residues. Per the germline V gene, CDR1 is MDHEN and CDR2 is SYDVKM. DNA of the CDR3: TGTGCCAGCAGTCCTAGCGGGAGGGACTACAATGAGCAGTTCTTC. This codes for CASSPSGRDYNEQFF.

This clone is classed as medium-sized (0.01 to 0.1%). Other DNA sequences in the sample encode the same CDR3. The CDR3 nucleotides are TGTGCCAGCAGCTTAGGTCTAGCGGAATACAATGAGCAGTTCTTC. Translation: CASSLGLAEYNEQFF. The gene calls are TRBV11-2 and TRBJ2-1; 7 positions match TRBD2. V lost 1 base to trimming and J lost 4 bases; unmatched junction nucleotides: 4. This CDR3 comprises 15 residues. Germline loops: CDR1 SGHAT, CDR2 FQNNGV.

This clone was counted a few times. The chain couples TRBV9 to TRBJ2-1; TRBD2 aligns across 8 bases. The length of the CDR3 is 15 residues. Trimming took 3 bases from V and 4 from J; bases not matched to a gene: 6. Germline CDR1 SGDLS, CDR2 YYNGEE. CDR3 coding DNA: TGTGCCAGCAGCGACCCCGGGACTAGATACAATGAGCAGTTCTTC. It is translated as CASSDPGTRYNEQFF.

The chain recombines TRBV27 with TRBJ2-7; 8 nucleotides align to TRBD1. Per germline, CDR1 MNHEY and CDR2 SMNVEV (reference sequence). This CDR3 contains 15 residues. The J segment lost 3 bases and the V segment lost 5 bases, leaving 9 bases of the junction unmatched. The CDR3 DNA sequence: TGTGCCAGCAGTCCTCGACAGGGGCCGCGCTACGAGCAGTACTTC. Its translation: CASSPRQGPRYEQYF.

The rearrangement joins TRBV22-1 to TRBJ2-6; the table's D call of TRBD2 was not tested on the DNA. TRBV22-1 is classified as a pseudogene. The CDR3 totals 18 residues. CDR3 sequence (DNA): TGTCCTGGGAGGTCCTTACGAAAGCGAGCAAGTCGGGCCAACGTCCTGACTTTC. Its translation is CPGRSLRKRASRANVLTF.

The table lists this clone with a few counts. The rearrangement joins TRBV12-5 to TRBJ2-7, with D possibly matching TRBD2 (5 bases). V lost 4 bases and J lost 7, with 14 bases in between. Germline values: CDR1 LGHNT, CDR2 FRNRAP. The CDR3 is 13 residues long. For the CDR3, the DNA is TGTGCTAGTGGTTCCGGTTTAACGGGGGAGCAGTACTTC. Its protein product is CASGSGLTGEQYF.

This clone appeared once. This rearrangement joins TRBV11-2 to TRBJ2-1, with a weak D call TRBD2 (5 bases). Germline lookup yields CDR1 SGHAT and CDR2 FQNNGV. This CDR3 has 15 residues. Trimming took off 1 base at V and 0 bases at J, with 7 bases between the two ends. This CDR3 is CASSLGGSSYNEQFF. The CDR3 DNA reads TGTGCCAGCAGCTTAGGAGGGAGCTCCTACAATGAGCAGTTCTTC.

V usage is TRBV6-2 or TRBV6-3 and J usage is TRBJ2-7; a possible D gene is TRBD1 (5 bases). V gave up 0 bases and J gave up 5 bases, with 11 bases separating them. Per the germline V gene, CDR1 is MNHEY and CDR2 is SVGEGT. The CDR3 has 14 residues. CDR3 nucleotide sequence: TGTGCCAGCAGTTACTCAAGCTCAGGGAACGAGCAGTACTTC. Its translation: CASSYSSSGNEQYF.

The chain is built from TRBV3-1 (or the pseudogene TRBV3-2) and TRBJ2-3; 7 nucleotides match TRBD1. The CDR3 consists of 17 residues. The ends lost 3 bases at V and 4 bases at J; junction bases unmatched: 13. Germline assignment: CDR1 LGHDT and CDR2 YNNKEL (reference sequence). The CDR3 nucleotides are TGTGCCAGCAGCCAGCTTGGGACAGCCCGGCCCCCAGATACGCAGTATTTT. Its protein is CASSQLGTARPPDTQYF.

The chain employs TRBV28 and TRBJ2-7, with 9 positions matching TRBD1. V shed 2 bases and J 5 bases; nucleotides not matched to a gene: 7. This CDR3 spans 15 amino acids. CDR1 is MDHEN and CDR2 is SYDVKM in the germline V gene. This chain's CDR3 is CASSLVGTGLNEQYF. CDR3 DNA: TGTGCCAGCAGTTTAGTCGGGACAGGGTTAAACGAGCAGTACTTC.

The chain joins TRBV24-1 to TRBJ2-5; TRBD1 agrees at 7 bases. The germline gives CDR1 KGHDR, CDR2 SFDVKD. The ends lost 6 bases at V and 2 bases at J; junction bases unmatched: 5. This CDR3 has 14 amino acids. CDR3 bases: TGTGCCACCAGTCCTAACAGGGGACAAGAGACCCAGTACTTC. Residues: CATSPNRGQETQYF.

The chain uses TRBV24-1 and TRBJ2-3; 13 positions agree with TRBD2. The CDR3 is 17 amino acids. J gave up 4 bases and V 4 bases, and 7 bases lay outside the gene matches. The V gene's germline CDR1 is KGHDR and CDR2 SFDVKD. CDR3 nucleotides: TGTGCCACCAGTGACCTGACTAGCGGGAGGAATGCAGATACGCAGTATTTT. Its translation: CATSDLTSGRNADTQYF.